The 10 T cell receptor beta chains below were found in one sample sequenced in a study of shared clonotypes between healthy human individuals. The protocol was immunoSEQ multiplex PCR, while the TCRdb copy is restricted to in-frame clones and leaves out a portion. The sample records about 470,000 clones, about 85% being singletons. Sequencing was performed on PBMCs. All receptors derive from a woman aged 40-49 years in good health. Some clones in this sample may be carry-over from other donors' samples.

V usage is TRBV6-1 and J usage is TRBJ1-5; the D is unclear. V was pared by 2 bases and J by 11 bases, with 10 bases between. From germline, CDR1 is MNHNS and CDR2 SASEGT. This CDR3 region has 12 residues. The CDR3 region is CASSETGSSQHF. Written as DNA, the CDR3 is TGTGCCAGCAGTGAAACCGGCTCATCCCAGCATTTT.

Details on this clone: This sequence is one base from a far larger clone and is likely a read error. The V gene is TRBV25-1, the J gene TRBJ2-3; D perhaps matches TRBD1 (5 bases). Germline CDR1 MGHDK, CDR2 SYGVNS. This CDR3 has 16 residues. V was shortened by 0 bases and J by 4 bases, with 14 bases between the two germline ends. The CDR3 DNA sequence: TGTGCCAGCAGTGAATATGGCAGGGTAGGCGCAGATACGCAGTATTTT. Protein product: CASSEYGRVGADTQYF.

This clone was observed a handful of times. The J gene is TRBJ2-1, the V gene TRBV30; 9 positions match TRBD2. Germline CDR1 reads GTSNPN; CDR2 reads SVGIG (reference sequence). This CDR3 is 14 amino acids long. Trimming at V came to 1 base and at J to 11 bases, leaving 9 bases not matched to a gene. CDR3 amino acids: CAWSALAGSGKQFF. Written as DNA, the CDR3 is TGTGCCTGGAGTGCACTAGCGGGCTCGGGGAAGCAGTTCTTC. Full variable domain (missing parts from reference TRBV30 and TRBJ2-1): SQTIHQWPATLVQPVGSPLSLECTVEGTSNPNLYWYRQAAGRGLQLLFYSVGIGQISSEVPQNLSASRPQDRQFILSSKKLLLSDSGFYLCAWSALAGSGKQFFGPGTRLTVL.

The chain is built from TRBV9 and TRBJ2-1; D may be TRBD1 (5 bases). Trimming shortened V by 0 bases and J by 2 bases, and 12 bases separated the two germline ends. Germline V gene data show CDR1 as SGDLS and CDR2 as YYNGEE. This CDR3 is 16 amino acids long. The CDR3 sequence: CASSVGSDTTYNEQFF. CDR3 nucleotides: TGTGCCAGCAGCGTAGGGTCGGACACCACCTACAATGAGCAGTTCTTC.

The V call is TRBV28, the J call TRBJ1-3; the D gene is possibly TRBD1 (6 bases). Germline CDR1 MDHEN, CDR2 SYDVKM. This CDR3 spans 16 amino acids. Trimming cost V 4 bases and J 4 bases, with 17 bases left between them. CDR3 protein: CASSWGGRGLGNTIYF. The CDR3 nucleotides read TGTGCCAGCAGTTGGGGGGGCAGGGGTCTCGGAAACACCATATATTTT.

The rearrangement joins TRBV28 to TRBJ2-5, with D unresolved. CDR3 size: 16 residues. Trimming removed 4 bases from V and 2 bases from J, with 17 bases in between. CDR1 and CDR2 (germline): MDHEN, SYDVKM. Written as DNA, the CDR3 is TGTGCCAGCAGTTCCAATACATGGACCGTTCAAGAGACCCAGTACTTC. The encoded protein is CASSSNTWTVQETQYF.

J is TRBJ2-2 and V is TRBV27; 7 bases agree with TRBD1. Germline V gene lookup returns CDR1 MNHEY and CDR2 SMNVEV (reference sequence). V was clipped by 4 bases and J by 6 bases; unmatched bases: 2. CDR3 length: 13 amino acids. CDR3 DNA sequence: TGTGCCAGCAGTTACGACAGGGCCGGGGAGCTGTTTTTT. This gives the protein CASSYDRAGELFF.

This chain joins TRBV28 and TRBJ1-5, with D hard to call. V lost 7 bases and J lost 3, with 13 bases in between. Germline V gene data show CDR1 as MDHEN and CDR2 as SYDVKM. CDR3 length equals 14 residues. The CDR3 DNA follows: TGTGCCAGCATCCGGAGTGACCTCAATCAGCCCCAGCATTTT. Protein product: CASIRSDLNQPQHF.

This chain joins TRBV6-1 and TRBJ2-1, with unresolved D. Trimming stripped 2 bases from V and 9 bases from J, with 8 bases between. The CDR3 spans 12 residues. Germline values: CDR1 MNHNS, CDR2 SASEGT. In DNA, the CDR3 is TGTGCCAGCAGTGAACAGGCGAGTGAGCAGTTCTTC. It specifies CASSEQASEQFF.

In its sample, this clone was seen once. This rearrangement joins TRBV28 to TRBJ2-3; 10 nucleotides line up with TRBD2. CDR1 is MDHEN and CDR2 is SYDVKM in the germline V gene. V was clipped by 7 bases and J by 0 bases; unmatched bases: 4. CDR3 length: 15 residues. CDR3 loop: CASKETSGSTDTQYF. The CDR3 DNA reads as TGTGCCAGCAAGGAGACTAGCGGGAGCACAGATACGCAGTATTTT.